The clone carrying this TCR beta chain turned up a few times. V lost 5 bases and J lost 8, with 10 bases in between. The CDR3 consists of 13 residues. Germline CDR1 ENHRY, CDR2 SYGVKD. The sample is drawn from a study of control samples from healthy donors and cancer patients. Only in-frame clones appear in the TCRdb table, and some are missing; sequencing was by immunoSEQ multiplex PCR. The table shows 93,000 or so clones, with 85% to 90% occurring only once. The source is a man aged 55 to 70 with lung cancer. Specimen: PBMCs. The chain couples TRBV10-3 to TRBJ1-6; no definite D call. The CDR3 nucleotides are TGTGCCATCAGTTTTACCGAGGATTCACCCCTCCACTTT. Amino acid sequence: CAISFTEDSPLHF.